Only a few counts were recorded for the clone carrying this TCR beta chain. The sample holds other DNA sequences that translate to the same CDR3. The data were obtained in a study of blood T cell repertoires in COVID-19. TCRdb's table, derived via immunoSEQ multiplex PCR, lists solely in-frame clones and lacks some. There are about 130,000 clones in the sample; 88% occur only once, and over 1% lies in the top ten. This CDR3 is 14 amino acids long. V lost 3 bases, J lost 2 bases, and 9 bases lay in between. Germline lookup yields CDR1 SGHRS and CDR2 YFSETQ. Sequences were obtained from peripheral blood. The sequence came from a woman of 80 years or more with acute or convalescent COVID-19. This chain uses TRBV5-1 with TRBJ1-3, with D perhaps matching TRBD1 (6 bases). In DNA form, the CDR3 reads TGCGCCAGCAGCTCCACAGGGACTGGAAACACCATATATTTT. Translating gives CASSSTGTGNTIYF.